These 31 T cell receptor beta chains originate from one sample sequenced in a study of blood T cell repertoires in COVID-19. Sequencing was performed with immunoSEQ multiplex PCR; in TCRdb, only in-frame clones are kept and a portion is missing. The sample has approximately 150,000 clones, more than 75% seen once. The specimen was peripheral blood. Receptor source: a man in his sixties with acute or convalescent COVID-19.

The V call is TRBV20-1, the J call TRBJ2-3, with 9 bases identical to TRBD2. The CDR3 runs to 13 residues. The V gene's germline CDR1 is DFQATT and CDR2 SNEGSKA (reference sequence). The junction had 3 bases not matched to a gene; V was cut back by 3 bases and J by 5 bases. CDR3 sequence reads: CSASRRGGDTQYF. CDR3 bases: TGCAGTGCTAGTCGGCGGGGGGGAGATACGCAGTATTTT.

This clone was observed a few times. This chain links TRBV6-6 with TRBJ1-5, with D possibly TRBD1 on 5 matching bases. Germline V gene lookup returns CDR1 MNHNY and CDR2 SVGAGI (reference sequence). There are 15 residues in the CDR3. Trimming took 2 bases from V and 5 from J, leaving 13 bases between them. The DNA of the CDR3 is TGTGCCAGCAGTTACATACAGTTGGGGCATCAGCCCCAGCATTTT. This translates into CASSYIQLGHQPQHF.

The chain employs TRBV11-2 and TRBJ2-5; perhaps TRBD2 as D (5 bases). This CDR3 contains 14 residues. V lost 5 bases and J 1 base, leaving 11 bases between the germline ends. Germline assignment: CDR1 SGHAT and CDR2 FQNNGV. The CDR3 region has the DNA TGTGCCAGCAGCCCCCGACTACTCCAAGAGACCCAGTACTTC. It encodes CASSPRLLQETQYF.

V gene TRBV11-2 combines with J gene TRBJ1-1; D is ambiguous. CDR3 size: 14 residues. V was clipped by 1 base and J by 8 bases, with 14 bases between them. Germline assignment: CDR1 SGHAT and CDR2 FQNNGV. CDR3 sequence: CASSLAHKSREAFF. DNA of the CDR3: TGTGCCAGCAGCTTAGCGCACAAGTCGAGGGAAGCTTTCTTT.

This rearrangement joins TRBV18 to TRBJ2-2, with D possibly TRBD1 on 6 matching bases. This CDR3 is built from 16 residues. Germline V lookup: CDR1 KGHSH, CDR2 LQKENI. V was pared by 3 bases and J by 0 bases, with 11 bases between. CDR3 in amino acids: CASSPGRGTNTGELFF. DNA of the CDR3: TGTGCCAGCTCACCCGGAAGGGGGACGAACACCGGGGAGCTGTTTTTT.

The rearrangement joins TRBV6-5 to TRBJ2-3; 7 bases align to TRBD1. V gave up 3 bases and J gave up 9 bases; unmatched junction bases: 6. CDR1 and CDR2 (germline): MNHEY, SVGAGI. The CDR3 contains 13 residues. This CDR3 is CASSYPDRFTQYF. CDR3 bases: TGTGCCAGCAGTTATCCGGACAGGTTCACGCAGTATTTT.

This clone was observed a single time. The chain joins TRBV6-5 to TRBJ2-7; D is possibly TRBD1 (5 bases). The CDR3 spans 15 residues. The V and J ends lost 6 bases and 0 bases respectively, with 15 bases between them. Germline loops: CDR1 MNHEY, CDR2 SVGAGI. CDR3 nucleotide sequence: TGTGCCAGCAGCATATTACAGGTTAGCTCCTACGAGCAGTACTTC. Protein sequence: CASSILQVSSYEQYF.

The V call is TRBV9, the J call TRBJ2-1; D perhaps matches TRBD1 (5 bases). Trimming left V 0 bases short and J 0 bases short, with 7 bases between. The CDR3 is 15 amino acids. CDR1 and CDR2 (germline): SGDLS, YYNGEE. The CDR3 region is CASSVDGASYNEQFF. The CDR3, as DNA: TGTGCCAGCAGCGTAGATGGGGCCTCCTACAATGAGCAGTTCTTC.

The gene calls are TRBV5-6 and TRBJ2-5; 9 bases line up with TRBD2. There are 17 residues in the CDR3. After removal of 0 bases from V and 2 bases from J, the junction contained 8 bases not matched to a gene. CDR1 and CDR2 from the germline V gene are SGHDT and YYEEEE. The CDR3 reads CASSLGLAGWRQETQYF. The DNA for the CDR3 is TGTGCCAGCAGCTTGGGGCTAGCGGGATGGAGGCAAGAGACCCAGTACTTC.

V and J are TRBV5-4 and TRBJ2-1, with D possibly TRBD1 on 6 matching bases. Germline assignment: CDR1 SGHNT and CDR2 YYREEE (reference sequence). V dropped 6 bases and J dropped 4 bases, with 20 bases sitting between them. The CDR3 is made up of 16 amino acids. Written as DNA, the CDR3 is TGTGCCAGCACCCGGCAACCCGGGACACAGTACAATGAGCAGTTCTTC. Amino acids: CASTRQPGTQYNEQFF.

This chain connects TRBV5-1 to TRBJ2-3; 16 bases are shared with TRBD2. CDR1 is SGHRS, CDR2 YFSETQ, per germline. This CDR3 region has 16 residues. Trimming at V came to 6 bases and at J to 6 bases, leaving 7 bases not matched to a gene. This CDR3 is CASTPGLAGGPDTQYF. For the CDR3, the DNA is TGCGCCAGCACCCCGGGACTAGCGGGAGGGCCGGATACGCAGTATTTT.

CDR3 loop: CASSVSQAYEQYF. CDR3 sequence (DNA): TGCGCCAGCTCGGTGAGCCAAGCCTACGAGCAGTACTTC. V is TRBV5-1 and J is TRBJ2-7, with D unclear. This CDR3 has 13 residues. The germline gives CDR1 SGHRS, CDR2 YFSETQ. Between the trimmed V and J ends, which lost 7 bases and 2 bases, there was a span of 13 bases.

This rearrangement joins TRBV3-1 (or the pseudogene TRBV3-2) to TRBJ1-1; 8 bases map to TRBD1. Germline CDR1 and CDR2: LGHDT and YNNKEL (reference sequence). The CDR3 is 15 residues long. Losses at the gene ends were 4 bases for V and 3 bases for J; bases not matched to a gene: 7. The CDR3 reads CASSPGQAFDTEAFF. DNA for the CDR3: TGTGCCAGCAGCCCGGGACAGGCTTTTGACACTGAAGCTTTCTTT.

The chain joins TRBV10-3 to TRBJ2-3; 9 bases agree with TRBD2. CDR1 ENHRY and CDR2 SYGVKD come from the germline V gene. The CDR3 spans 14 residues. The trim removed 5 bases at V and 3 bases at J, leaving 3 bases unmatched. The CDR3 here is CAISSLAGTDTQYF. The CDR3 DNA is TGTGCCATCAGTTCACTAGCGGGTACAGATACGCAGTATTTT.

For the CDR3, the DNA is TGTGCCAGTAGTATAAGTCAGGGCTCCCAAGAGACCCAGTACTTC. It encodes CASSISQGSQETQYF. The gene calls are TRBV19 and TRBJ2-5; possibly TRBD1 for D (5 bases). The CDR3 runs 15 residues. CDR1 is LNHDA and CDR2 is SQIVND in the germline V gene (reference sequence). V was pared by 2 bases and J by 1 base, with 11 bases between.

This chain connects TRBV28 to TRBJ2-7; perhaps TRBD2 as D (6 bases). Per the germline V gene, CDR1 is MDHEN and CDR2 is SYDVKM. CDR3 length: 16 amino acids. V was shortened by 3 bases and J by 2 bases, with 17 bases between the two germline ends. The CDR3 region is CASSFTLGLTTYEQYF. CDR3 in DNA: TGTGCCAGCAGTTTTACTCTGGGACTGACGACCTACGAGCAGTACTTC.

This clone was observed a few times. This chain joins TRBV7-2 and TRBJ1-1; D is undetermined. Germline CDR1 SGHTA, CDR2 FQGNSA. The CDR3 has 14 residues. The ends were cut back, 1 base at V and 2 bases at J, with 8 bases in the middle. The CDR3 DNA follows: TGTGCCAGCAGCTTAGGCGGCTCCAACACTGAAGCTTTCTTT. Translating gives CASSLGGSNTEAFF. Full variable domain (missing parts from reference TRBV7-2 and TRBJ1-1): GAGVSQSPSNKVTEKGKDVELRCDPISGHTALYWYRQSLGQGLEFLIYFQGNSAPDKSGLPSDRFSAERTGGSVSTLTIQRTQQEDSAVYLCASSLGGSNTEAFFGQGTRLTVV.

This rearrangement joins TRBV5-1 to TRBJ2-1, with D perhaps TRBD1 (5 bases). Per the germline V gene, CDR1 is SGHRS and CDR2 is YFSETQ. The CDR3 contains 16 residues. Trimming cost V 0 bases and J 6 bases, with 16 bases left between them. The CDR3 reads CASSLGPGPRVNEQFF. Here the CDR3 DNA reads TGCGCCAGCAGCTTGGGGCCAGGGCCTCGGGTCAATGAGCAGTTCTTC.

This chain uses TRBV27 with TRBJ1-5, with unresolved D. The germline V gene encodes CDR1 MNHEY and CDR2 SMNVEV (reference sequence). CDR3 length equals 13 residues. Trimming pared 3 bases from V and 0 bases from J, leaving 3 bases between. CDR3 in amino acids: CASSFVSNQPQHF. The CDR3 DNA sequence: TGTGCCAGCAGTTTCGTTAGCAATCAGCCCCAGCATTTT.

The chain has TRBV2 and TRBJ1-2; D uncertain. Germline assignment: CDR1 SNHLY and CDR2 FYNNEI. This CDR3 is built from 12 residues. V lost 9 bases to trimming and J lost 5 bases, with 13 bases between them. The chain's CDR3 is CARNALLYGYTF. CDR3 nucleotide sequence: TGTGCCAGGAACGCGCTATTGTATGGCTACACCTTC.

The chain recombines TRBV5-4 with TRBJ1-5, with 9 bases fitting TRBD1. Trimming cost V 2 bases and J 7 bases; bases outside gene matches: 4. This CDR3 is 14 amino acids long. In germline, CDR1 is SGHNT, CDR2 YYREEE (reference sequence). CDR3 loop: CASSLQGAGQPQHF. Written as DNA, the CDR3 is TGTGCCAGCAGCTTACAGGGGGCCGGCCAGCCCCAGCATTTT. The full variable domain, with the rest looked up from reference TRBV5-4 and TRBJ1-5, is ETGVTQSPTHLIKTRGQQVTLRCSSQSGHNTVSWYQQALGQGPQFIFQYYREEENGRGNFPPRFSGLQFPNYSSELNVNALELDDSALYLCASSLQGAGQPQHFGDGTRLSIL.

The V gene is TRBV5-1, the J gene TRBJ1-1, with TRBD1 identical over 11 bases. J gave up 4 bases and V 4 bases, and 3 bases lay outside the gene matches. Germline-derived CDR1 and CDR2 are SGHRS and YFSETQ. The CDR3 covers 14 residues. Here the CDR3 DNA reads TGCGCCAGCAGCCCGGGGACAGGGGGCACTGAAGCTTTCTTT. This sequence encodes CASSPGTGGTEAFF.

The V and J genes are TRBV5-1 and TRBJ1-2, with TRBD1 matching over 10 bases. The CDR3 length is 15 residues. The V segment lost 2 bases and the J segment 6 bases; nucleotides outside the gene matches: 7. The germline V gene encodes CDR1 SGHRS and CDR2 YFSETQ. The CDR3 protein is CASSFGWTGGDGYTF. The CDR3 DNA reads as TGCGCCAGCAGCTTCGGATGGACAGGGGGAGATGGCTACACCTTC.

The chain links TRBV6-5 to TRBJ2-7, with TRBD2 matching over 14 bases. V trimming: 5 bases; J trimming: 4 bases; junction bases outside the gene matches: 4. Germline V CDR1 and CDR2: MNHEY, SVGAGI. The CDR3 has 15 amino acids. CDR3 residues: CASSPRLAGGYEQYF. CDR3 sequence (DNA): TGTGCCAGCAGTCCTAGACTAGCGGGAGGGTACGAGCAGTACTTC.

The CDR3 coding sequence is TGTGCCAGTAGTATAGGTTCCTCCCTCGAGCAGTACTTC. This encodes CASSIGSSLEQYF. The rearrangement joins TRBV19 to TRBJ2-7, with D uncertain. The germline V gene encodes CDR1 LNHDA and CDR2 SQIVND (reference sequence). This CDR3 has 13 residues. V was trimmed by 1 base and J by 6 bases, leaving 10 bases between them.

This chain joins TRBV24-1 and TRBJ2-7; TRBD1 aligns across 8 bases. The V gene's germline CDR1 is KGHDR and CDR2 SFDVKD. Germline trimming cut 3 bases from V and 7 bases from J; bases unmatched to any gene: 10. CDR3 length: 15 amino acids. CDR3 DNA: TGTGCCACCAGTGATCCGGGACAGGTTACGGGAGAGCAGTACTTC. Translating gives CATSDPGQVTGEQYF.

The rearrangement links TRBV6-5 to TRBJ1-1; D is perhaps TRBD1 (6 bases). V lost 7 bases and J lost 6, with 18 bases in between. The CDR3 is made up of 14 amino acids. Germline V gene lookup returns CDR1 MNHEY and CDR2 SVGAGI. DNA for the CDR3: TGTGCCAGCACCATACGGACAGCCGGGGCTGAAGCTTTCTTT. The encoded protein is CASTIRTAGAEAFF.

This rearrangement joins TRBV9 to TRBJ2-1, with D possibly being TRBD1 (6 bases). The CDR3 runs 14 residues. V lost 3 bases, J lost 6 bases, and 13 bases lay in between. Per germline, CDR1 SGDLS and CDR2 YYNGEE. The chain's CDR3 is CASSAAPQGNEQFF. The CDR3 coding sequence is TGTGCCAGCAGCGCAGCTCCACAGGGCAATGAGCAGTTCTTC.

This sequence joins TRBV3-1 (or the pseudogene TRBV3-2) and TRBJ2-7, with 9 nucleotides matching TRBD1. The V segment lost 4 bases and the J segment 4 bases; nucleotides outside the gene matches: 8. Germline V CDR1 and CDR2: LGHDT, YNNKEL (reference sequence). This CDR3 has 15 amino acids. The CDR3 loop is CASSLSGTGFYEQYF. CDR3 in DNA: TGTGCCAGCAGCCTGTCCGGGACAGGGTTTTACGAGCAGTACTTC.

The chain employs TRBV18 and TRBJ2-5, with D possibly being TRBD1 (6 bases). This CDR3 has 15 amino acids. Germline CDR1 KGHSH, CDR2 LQKENI. V lost 2 bases to trimming and J lost 5 bases, with 15 bases between them. The CDR3 coding sequence is TGTGCCAGCTCACCAGCAGTTCGAGGGGGTGAGACCCAGTACTTC. This translates into CASSPAVRGGETQYF.

This clone appeared a few times. The CDR3 region has the DNA TGTGCCAGTAGTAGACCGGGAGTGCCTTCTGGGGCCAACGTCCTGACTTTC. This encodes CASSRPGVPSGANVLTF. The rearrangement links TRBV19 to TRBJ2-6; D possibly corresponds to TRBD2 (6 bases). The ends were cut back, 4 bases at V and 1 base at J, with 14 bases in the middle. Germline values: CDR1 LNHDA, CDR2 SQIVND (reference sequence). This CDR3 comprises 17 residues.